The clone carrying this T cell receptor beta chain showed up just once. Antigen unknown. A clone one base away is much larger, so this may be a read error. The germline V gene has CDR1 SGHRS and CDR2 YFSETQ. The CDR3 length is 15 residues. Trimming removed 0 bases at V and 3 bases at J, with 10 bases between. CD8+CD57+ cell expansion had been shown by flow cytometry in patients chosen for sequencing. Genomic DNA templated the TCR beta VDJ and CDR3 profiling. TCRdb reprocessed the reads with MiXCR, giving one entry per CDR3 protein. The sample contains about 160,000 distinct CDR3 sequences, 40% to 50% of which appear only once. These data come from a study of CD8+CD57+ T cells in acquired aplastic anemia. Study information: Each DNA sample taken from sorted CD4+ and CD8+ cells came to approximately 3.3 ug on average.

Study-wide findings and caveats: Patient and control CD8+ Simpson's diversity was not significantly different. Some 29 shared CD8+ CDR3s appeared highly expressed within patients' immunodominant clones.

This chain connects TRBV5-1 to TRBJ2-1; D may be TRBD2 (6 bases). This receptor was obtained from a human donor with aplastic anemia. Sequenced: sorted CD4+, CD8+, or CD8+CD57+ T cells (not recorded which) from PBMCs. The CDR3 spells CASSLGRDFYNEQFF. CDR3 DNA sequence: TGCGCCAGCAGCTTGGGACGGGACTTCTACAATGAGCAGTTCTTC. The full variable domain, with the rest looked up from reference TRBV5-1 and TRBJ2-1, is KAGVTQTPRYLIKTRGQQVTLSCSPISGHRSVSWYQQTPGQGLQFLFEYFSETQRNKGNFPGRFSGRQFSNSRSEMNVSTLELGDSALYLCASSLGRDFYNEQFFGPGTRLTVL.